These 25 T cell receptor beta chains were all obtained from the same sample, sequenced in a study of early T cells in non-severe SARS-CoV-2 infection. TCRdb recomputed calls from the 5' RACE reads with MiXCR, one row per CDR3 protein. Of approximately 32,000 distinct CDR3 sequences listed, 3.5% to 4.5% are singletons. Sequenced input: whole blood. Receptor source: an adult who was a healthcare worker with PCR-confirmed SARS-CoV-2 infection or an uninfected control (not recorded which).

This clonotype was seen at least ten times. This chain joins TRBV19 and TRBJ1-2; TRBD1 might be the D (6 bases). Germline V gene lookup returns CDR1 LNHDA and CDR2 SQIVND (reference sequence). This CDR3 is built from 12 residues. The ends were cut back, 4 bases at V and 8 bases at J, with 11 bases in the middle. CDR3 in amino acids: CASSNTGYGYTF. The CDR3 DNA follows: TGTGCCAGTAGTAATACAGGGTACGGCTACACCTTC.

This clonotype was recorded at least ten times. The genes are TRBV7-8 and TRBJ2-3; tentatively, D is TRBD1 (6 bases). CDR3 length equals 15 residues. CDR1 is SGHVS and CDR2 is FQNEAQ in the germline V gene. The V end lost 4 bases, the J end lost 2 bases, and 13 bases lay between the germline ends. The CDR3 DNA reads as TGTGCCAGCAGCTCCAGCACAGGGTACACAGATACGCAGTATTTT. Protein: CASSSSTGYTDTQYF.

This clonotype was seen many times. One junction end disagrees with the germline gene, perhaps due to a read error. J is TRBJ2-2 and V is TRBV20-1; D assignment may be TRBD1 or TRBD2 (5 bases each). CDR1 and CDR2 (germline): DFQATT, SNEGSKA (reference sequence). The CDR3 runs 13 residues. CDR3 protein: CSAHGAVAGELFF. The DNA of the CDR3 is TGCAGTGCCCACGGGGCGGTGGCCGGGGAGCTTTTTTTT.

This clonotype was observed a few times. V is TRBV7-6 and J is TRBJ2-2; TRBD1 agrees at 7 bases. With V trimmed by 4 bases and J by 2 bases, 4 bases remained unmatched. The germline gives CDR1 SGHVS, CDR2 FNYEAQ. The CDR3 is 15 residues long. The CDR3 sequence is CASSSTGANTGELFF. CDR3 in DNA: TGTGCCAGCAGCTCAACAGGGGCCAACACCGGGGAGCTGTTTTTT.

This clonotype has ten or more counts. The V and J genes are TRBV10-3 and TRBJ2-2; TRBD2 might be the D (7 bases). CDR3 length: 16 residues. Germline lookup yields CDR1 ENHRY and CDR2 SYGVKD. Between the trimmed V and J ends, which lost 10 bases and 4 bases, there was a span of 22 bases. CDR3 DNA: TGTGCCACGACCCTGGGGGGGGCGCGCGTCACCGGGGAGCTGTTTTTT. Amino acids: CATTLGGARVTGELFF.

This clonotype came up many times. CDR3 sequence: CASSSSVDEQFF. CDR3 sequence (DNA): TGTGCCAGCAGCTCTAGCGTGGATGAGCAGTTCTTC. The chain uses TRBV7-2 and TRBJ2-1, with D perhaps TRBD2 (6 bases). Trimming stripped 4 bases from V and 8 bases from J, with 9 bases between. Germline values: CDR1 SGHTA, CDR2 FQGNSA. The CDR3 is made up of 12 amino acids.

There are many counts of this clonotype. The chain combines TRBV14 with TRBJ2-5, with D hard to call. Germline lookup yields CDR1 SGHDN and CDR2 FVKESK. Trimming shortened V by 1 base and J by 4 bases, and 1 base separated the two germline ends. The CDR3 extends over 11 amino acids. The CDR3 is CASSQAETQYF. CDR3 in DNA: TGTGCCAGCAGCCAAGCAGAGACCCAGTACTTC.

This clonotype was recorded many times. The J gene is TRBJ2-7, the V gene TRBV18; D not resolved. This CDR3 region has 14 residues. The ends were cut back, 2 bases at V and 1 base at J, with 9 bases in the middle. Germline CDR1 is KGHSH and CDR2 is LQKENI. Here the CDR3 reads CASSPDLDSYEQYF. The CDR3 bases are TGTGCCAGCTCACCAGACCTAGATTCCTACGAGCAGTACTTC.

With regard to this clonotype: A read error may be the cause here, since a much bigger clone is one base away. This chain uses TRBV7-9 with TRBJ2-5; TRBD1 agrees at 7 bases. This CDR3 comprises 15 residues. V was pared by 6 bases and J by 9 bases, with 16 bases of the junction left unmatched. Germline CDR1 reads SEHNR; CDR2 reads FQNEAQ (reference sequence). The CDR3 here is CASSPGQASVQSQYF. The CDR3 region has the DNA TGTGCCAGCAGTCCAGGACAGGCGTCGGTTCAGTCCCAGTACTTC.

Comment on this clonotype: A much bigger clone sits one base away, suggesting this may be a read error. The chain is built from TRBV10-3 and TRBJ1-2; D is undetermined. From germline, CDR1 is ENHRY and CDR2 SYGVKD. The CDR3 runs 14 residues. CDR3 residues: CAISPGPTNSGYTF. The CDR3 DNA reads as TGTGCCATCAGCCCCGGGCCCACTAACTCTGGCTACACCTTC.

Ten or more counts support this clonotype. The chain employs TRBV6-2 or TRBV6-3 and TRBJ2-7; D possibly corresponds to TRBD2 (6 bases). CDR3 length: 15 amino acids. The ends were cut back, 6 bases at V and 0 bases at J, with 15 bases in the middle. The germline V gene encodes CDR1 MNHEY and CDR2 SVGEGT. The CDR3 loop is CASSSTSRSSYEQYF. In nucleotides, the CDR3 is TGTGCCAGCAGCAGCACTAGCAGGAGCTCCTACGAGCAGTACTTC.

This clonotype has a count of ten or more. The V and J genes are TRBV15 and TRBJ2-7; D gene uncertain. Trimming cost V 5 bases and J 0 bases, with 8 bases left between them. Germline CDR1 and CDR2: LNHNV and YYDKDF (reference sequence). CDR3 length equals 13 residues. The chain's CDR3 is CATSASYSYEQYF. CDR3 nucleotide sequence: TGTGCCACCAGCGCAAGTTACTCCTACGAGCAGTACTTC.

The chain recombines TRBV3-1 with TRBJ2-1; D unclear. V lost 1 base and J 12 bases, leaving 13 bases between the germline ends. Germline V gives CDR1 LGHDT, CDR2 YNNKEL (reference sequence). The CDR3 loop spans 13 amino acids. In DNA, the CDR3 is TGTGCCAGCAGCCAAGGGAAAGTAGGGTTGCAGTTCTTC. It specifies CASSQGKVGLQFF.

By its share, this clonotype is medium-sized. The CDR3 sequence: CASSPGTGGASANYGYTF. The CDR3 nucleotides read TGTGCCAGCTCACCGGGGACAGGGGGCGCGTCAGCTAACTATGGCTACACCTTC. The chain employs TRBV18 and TRBJ1-2; TRBD1 aligns across 12 bases. This CDR3 contains 18 residues. In germline, CDR1 is KGHSH, CDR2 LQKENI. Trimming at V came to 3 bases and at J to 0 bases, leaving 8 bases not matched to a gene.

This clonotype was seen many times. The V call is TRBV18, the J call TRBJ2-3; unclear D gene. The CDR3 runs to 15 residues. Germline loops: CDR1 KGHSH, CDR2 LQKENI. The ends were cut back, 0 bases at V and 0 bases at J, with 7 bases in the middle. CDR3 sequence reads: CASSPPGRSTDTQYF. In DNA, the CDR3 is TGTGCCAGCTCACCACCGGGCAGAAGCACAGATACGCAGTATTTT. The whole variable domain, remainder taken from reference TRBV18 and TRBJ2-3, is NAGVMQNPRHLVRRRGQEARLRCSPMKGHSHVYWYRQLPEEGLKFMVYLQKENIIDESGMPKERFSAEFPKEGPSILRIQQVVRGDSAAYFCASSPPGRSTDTQYFGPGTRLTVL.

This clonotype was seen ten or more times. The chain combines TRBV20-1 with TRBJ2-3; 8 bases agree with TRBD2. The CDR3 is made up of 13 amino acids. Trimming cost V 6 bases and J 0 bases; bases outside gene matches: 2. Germline values: CDR1 DFQATT, CDR2 SNEGSKA (reference sequence). The CDR3 protein is CSARLASTDTQYF. The CDR3 DNA is TGCAGTGCCAGACTAGCGAGCACAGATACGCAGTATTTT.

Points on this clonotype: Given a much more abundant clone one base away, this may be a read error. The chain uses TRBV4-2 and TRBJ2-7; 9 bases fit TRBD2. Germline V lookup: CDR1 LGHNA, CDR2 YNFKEQ. The length of the CDR3 is 17 residues. This CDR3 is CTSSQEGAGGGPYEQYF. CDR3 bases: TGTACCAGCAGCCAAGAGGGAGCGGGAGGAGGACCCTACGAGCAGTACTTC.

This sequence joins TRBV11-3 and TRBJ2-3, with D perhaps TRBD2 (5 bases). Deletions cut 5 bases from V and 4 bases from J, with 7 bases between. This CDR3 is 12 amino acids long. Germline lookup yields CDR1 SGHNT and CDR2 YENEEA. CDR3 DNA sequence: TGTGCCAGCAGCCTGCGGGCAGATACGCAGTATTTT. Translating it yields CASSLRADTQYF.

This clonotype was detected many times. At one end, the junction sequence differs from germline, possibly due to a read error. The V and J genes are TRBV20-1 and TRBJ2-5, with 8 bases matching TRBD2. Germline loops: CDR1 DFQATT, CDR2 SNEGSKA (reference sequence). This CDR3 spans 14 amino acids. Here the CDR3 DNA reads TGCAGTGCAAGAGTCCGGCTAGCGGGAGAGACCCAGTACTTC. Encoded protein: CSARVRLAGETQYF.

The chain carries TRBV12-3 or TRBV12-4 and TRBJ1-4; tentative D call: TRBD1 (5 bases). The CDR3 spans 13 residues. V shed 0 bases and J shed 7 bases, with 6 bases lying between them. The CDR3 reads CASSLAGTEKLFF. In DNA form, the CDR3 reads TGTGCCAGCAGTTTAGCAGGGACTGAAAAACTGTTTTTT.

This clonotype has ten or more counts. The rearrangement joins TRBV20-1 to TRBJ2-5, with 12 bases identical to TRBD1. Germline trimming cut 6 bases from V and 1 base from J; bases unmatched to any gene: 12. The CDR3 is made up of 17 amino acids. The germline V gene has CDR1 DFQATT and CDR2 SNEGSKA (reference sequence). The CDR3 loop is CSANRDRGQLSQETQYF. CDR3 nucleotide sequence: TGCAGTGCAAACCGGGACAGGGGGCAACTCAGCCAAGAGACCCAGTACTTC.

This clonotype was observed many times. The gene calls are TRBV7-6 and TRBJ2-3; TRBD2 matches at 10 bases. The CDR3 totals 16 residues. With V trimmed by 3 bases and J by 2 bases, 5 bases remained unmatched. Germline CDR1 and CDR2: SGHVS and FNYEAQ. The CDR3, as DNA: TGTGCCAGCAGCTTCGGCCTAGCGGGGGACACAGATACGCAGTATTTT. Protein product: CASSFGLAGDTDTQYF.

This chain connects TRBV13 to TRBJ2-7, with TRBD2 matching 8 bases. This CDR3 is 14 amino acids long. V trimming: 2 bases; J trimming: 2 bases; junction bases outside the gene matches: 2. The germline gives CDR1 PRHDT, CDR2 FYEKMQ (reference sequence). Here the CDR3 DNA reads TGTGCCAGCAGCTTAAAACTAGCGGCCTACGAGCAGTACTTC. It specifies CASSLKLAAYEQYF.

This clonotype was picked up many times. The V and J genes are TRBV6-4 and TRBJ1-1; D ambiguous. The CDR3 sequence is 11 residues long. Between the trimmed V and J ends, which lost 7 bases and 4 bases, there was a span of 7 bases. The germline V gene has CDR1 MRHNA and CDR2 SNTAGT. In DNA, the CDR3 is TGTGCCAGCACTGCGGGCACTGAAGCTTTCTTT. Translation: CASTAGTEAFF.

This clonotype was found many times. V gene TRBV6-5 combines with J gene TRBJ1-1; D is uncertain. The CDR3 covers 12 residues. CDR1 is MNHEY, CDR2 SVGAGI, per germline. V lost 5 bases and J lost 4, with 8 bases in between. Here the CDR3 DNA reads TGTGCCAGCAGTCGAGTGGGCACTGAAGCTTTCTTT. Translating it yields CASSRVGTEAFF.